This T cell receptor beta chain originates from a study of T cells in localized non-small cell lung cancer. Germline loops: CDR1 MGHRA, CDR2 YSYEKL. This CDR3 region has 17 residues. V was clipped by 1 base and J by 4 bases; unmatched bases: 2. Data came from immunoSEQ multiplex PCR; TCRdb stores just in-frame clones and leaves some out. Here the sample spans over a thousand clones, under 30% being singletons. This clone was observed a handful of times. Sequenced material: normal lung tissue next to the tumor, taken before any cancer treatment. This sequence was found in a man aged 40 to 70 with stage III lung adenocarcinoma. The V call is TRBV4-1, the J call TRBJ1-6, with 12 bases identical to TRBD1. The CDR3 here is CASSQAGQGAYNSPLHF. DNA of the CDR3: TGCGCCAGCAGCCAAGCGGGACAGGGGGCTTATAATTCACCCCTCCACTTT.